These 27 T cell receptor beta chains share one sample of origin, sequenced in a study of read filtering for tumor transcriptome and immune sequencing. Molecular barcoded adaptors covering alpha/delta and beta/gamma chains were used on roughly 400 ng RNA. TCRdb reprocessed the reads via MiXCR and lists one record per CDR3 protein. Of more than 100,000 distinct CDR3 sequences in the sample, about 13% are singletons; the top ten hold around 8.2%. The sequencing sample was made of a population of CD138-negative cells sorted from bone marrow. The origin of the receptors is a donor aged 40 or older with multiple myeloma.

This clonotype turned up a few times. The V gene is TRBV2, the J gene TRBJ2-5, with a possible D match to TRBD1 (6 bases). The V gene lost 4 bases and the J gene lost 1 base, with 13 bases spanning the gap. The length of the CDR3 is 15 residues. Germline assignment: CDR1 SNHLY and CDR2 FYNNEI. This chain's CDR3 is CASSVNRVAQETQYF. CDR3 coding DNA: TGTGCCAGCAGTGTTAACAGGGTAGCCCAAGAGACCCAGTACTTC. The whole variable domain, remainder taken from reference TRBV2 and TRBJ2-5, is EPEVTQTPSHQVTQMGQEVILRCVPISNHLYFYWYRQILGQKVEFLVSFYNNEISEKSEIFDDQFSVERPDGSNFTLKIRSTKLEDSAMYFCASSVNRVAQETQYFGPGTRLLVL.

In its sample, this clonotype was seen many times. The CDR3 loop reads CASNLLGQGVKTQYF. DNA for the CDR3: TGTGCCAGCAATTTGTTGGGACAGGGGGTCAAGACCCAGTACTTC. The chain is built from TRBV6-1 and TRBJ2-5, with TRBD1 identical over 11 bases. Trimming removed 7 bases from V and 6 bases from J; junction bases left unmatched: 10. Germline V gene sequence: CDR1 MNHNS, CDR2 SASEGT. This CDR3 region has 15 residues.

At least ten counts were recorded for this clonotype. In nucleotides, the CDR3 is TGTGCCAGCAGACCGACAGGGGGCCTCGACGAGCAGTACTTC. Its protein product is CASRPTGGLDEQYF. V gene TRBV7-9 combines with J gene TRBJ2-7, with 10 bases lining up with TRBD1. The CDR3 is made up of 14 amino acids. Trimming cost V 6 bases and J 5 bases; bases outside gene matches: 7. CDR1 is SEHNR, CDR2 FQNEAQ, per germline (reference sequence).

This clonotype was detected ten times or more. The chain links TRBV20-1 to TRBJ2-7; tentatively, D is TRBD2 (5 bases). CDR1 is DFQATT, CDR2 SNEGSKA, per germline (reference sequence). The CDR3 contains 14 residues. V was clipped by 1 base and J by 4 bases, with 14 bases between them. For the CDR3, the DNA is TGCAGTGCTAGAGGGCAACCCTCGGGGTACGAGCAGTACTTC. This sequence encodes CSARGQPSGYEQYF.

In this sample, this clonotype turned up a few times. The chain has TRBV12-3 or TRBV12-4 and TRBJ1-1; no reliable D call. The CDR3 sequence is 14 residues long. V was trimmed by 2 bases and J by 1 base, leaving 8 bases between them. CDR3 in amino acids: CASSLNSQNTEAFF. The DNA for the CDR3 is TGTGCCAGCAGTTTAAACAGCCAGAACACTGAAGCTTTCTTT.

At least ten counts were recorded for this clonotype. The chain employs TRBV7-2 and TRBJ2-1; 14 bases align to TRBD2. The CDR3 contains 18 residues. The V and J ends lost 4 bases and 6 bases, in that order; junction bases with no gene match: 11. Germline assignment: CDR1 SGHTA and CDR2 FQGNSA. The chain's CDR3 is CASSSRPGTSGRRNEQFF. CDR3 nucleotides: TGTGCCAGCAGCTCTCGACCTGGGACTAGCGGGAGACGCAATGAGCAGTTCTTC.

This clonotype was recorded many times. The V call is TRBV4-1, the J call TRBJ1-5; D is unclear. The germline V gene has CDR1 MGHRA and CDR2 YSYEKL. Trimming removed 4 bases at V and 7 bases at J, with 17 bases between. CDR3 length equals 15 residues. The CDR3 DNA sequence: TGCGCCAGCAGCCGGGTCTGGGCCAGTCAACAGCCCCAGCATTTT. It translates to CASSRVWASQQPQHF.

The chain has TRBV7-2 and TRBJ1-5; D is uncertain. V lost 1 base to trimming and J lost 9 bases, with 13 bases between them. CDR1 and CDR2 (germline): SGHTA, FQGNSA. The CDR3 totals 14 residues. The CDR3 nucleotides are TGTGCCAGCAGCTTAGAGGCAGTTTATCGGCCCCAGCATTTT. This encodes CASSLEAVYRPQHF.

The chain employs TRBV7-3 and TRBJ2-5, with 8 positions matching TRBD2. V trimming: 0 bases; J trimming: 5 bases; junction bases outside the gene matches: 8. Per the germline V gene, CDR1 is SGHTA and CDR2 is FQGTGA. The CDR3 loop spans 16 amino acids. For the CDR3, the DNA is TGTGCCAGCAGCTTAACTAGCGGGGCGAGCGGGGAGACCCAGTACTTC. This translates into CASSLTSGASGETQYF.

The chain carries TRBV7-9 and TRBJ2-1; D unresolved. V shed 8 bases and J shed 8 bases, with 13 bases lying between them. The CDR3 has 12 residues. Germline V gives CDR1 SEHNR, CDR2 FQNEAQ (reference sequence). CDR3 coding DNA: TGTGCCAGCTCGGAGAGCATCGATGAGCAGTTCTTC. Its protein product is CASSESIDEQFF. The whole variable domain, remainder taken from reference TRBV7-9 and TRBJ2-1, is DTGVSQNPRHKITKRGQNVTFRCDPISEHNRLYWYRQTLGQGPEFLTYFQNEAQLEKSRLLSDRFSAERPKGSFSTLEIQRTEQGDSAMYLCASSESIDEQFFGPGTRLTVL.

This clonotype has a count of ten or more. J is TRBJ1-2 and V is TRBV20-1; D is ambiguous. V was pared by 7 bases and J by 2 bases, with 11 bases between. The CDR3 has 12 residues. The V gene's germline CDR1 is DFQATT and CDR2 SNEGSKA (reference sequence). This CDR3 reads CSVTDRNYGYTF. The CDR3 DNA is TGCAGTGTTACGGACCGAAACTATGGCTACACCTTC.

In the case of this clonotype: This could be a read error, since a much larger clone is one nucleotide away. The V call is TRBV12-3 or TRBV12-4, the J call TRBJ2-7, with D unresolved. This CDR3 is 12 amino acids long. V gave up 5 bases and J gave up 5 bases, with 10 bases separating them. DNA for the CDR3: TGTGCCAGCAGTACAGAGAGCCACGAGCAGTACTTC. Residues: CASSTESHEQYF.

On this clonotype itself: One base away lies a much larger clone, so this may be a sequencing read error. The gene calls are TRBV9 and TRBJ1-1; no clear D. The V end lost 0 bases, the J end lost 1 base, and 7 bases lay between the germline ends. Germline V gene sequence: CDR1 SGDLS, CDR2 YYNGEE. The CDR3 has 14 residues. The CDR3 loop is CASSVDFRNTEAFF. Here the CDR3 DNA reads TGTGCCAGCAGCGTAGATTTCCGGAACACTGAAGCTTTCTTT.

With regard to this clonotype: A clone one base away is much larger, so this may be a read error. This chain links TRBV4-3 with TRBJ1-6, with 8 nucleotides matching TRBD1. CDR1 is LGHNA, CDR2 YSLEER, per germline. The CDR3 runs 13 residues. For the CDR3, the DNA is TGCGCCAGCAGTCGACAGGGGATCTCACCCCGCCACTTT. This gives the protein CASSRQGISPRHF.

With respect to this clonotype: The germline gene is not matched at one end of the junction; a read error may be the cause. This chain joins TRBV12-3 or TRBV12-4 and TRBJ2-5; 8 nucleotides align to TRBD2. The CDR3 runs 14 residues. The CDR3 DNA reads TGTGCCAGCAGCTCAAGCGGGAGAGGAGAGACCCAGTGCTTC. Protein: CASSSSGRGETQCF.

This clonotype was seen only a few times. The chain employs TRBV27 and TRBJ2-7; unclear D gene. The germline CDR1 and CDR2 sequences are MNHEY and SMNVEV (reference sequence). The length of the CDR3 is 15 residues. V gave up 2 bases and J gave up 4 bases, with 15 bases separating them. CDR3 coding DNA: TGTGCCAGCAGTTTAACCCCCGACTCTAATTACGAGCAGTACTTC. This translates into CASSLTPDSNYEQYF.

This clonotype was counted many times. The V and J genes are TRBV24-1 and TRBJ2-3; 13 bases match TRBD2. V trimming: 4 bases; J trimming: 5 bases; junction bases outside the gene matches: 2. Germline CDR1 and CDR2: KGHDR and SFDVKD. The CDR3 covers 15 residues. The CDR3 bases are TGTGCCACCAGTGAGCGGACTAGCGGGAGAGATACGCAGTATTTT. The encoded protein is CATSERTSGRDTQYF.

This clonotype occurred many times. This chain links TRBV27 with TRBJ2-3; D unresolved. Germline-derived CDR1 and CDR2 are MNHEY and SMNVEV (reference sequence). V lost 3 bases and J 1 base, leaving 8 bases between the germline ends. The CDR3 runs 14 residues. CDR3 coding DNA: TGTGCCAGCAGTTTTGGCGGTCGCACAGATACGCAGTATTTT. This codes for CASSFGGRTDTQYF.

This clonotype was recorded at least ten times. V and J are TRBV10-3 and TRBJ1-2, with 8 positions matching TRBD1. The CDR3 totals 13 residues. V was clipped by 9 bases and J by 3 bases; unmatched bases: 6. CDR1 and CDR2 from the germline V gene are ENHRY and SYGVKD. The CDR3 bases are TGTGCCATGCGGACAGGGCCGGACTATGGCTACACCTTC. Translation gives CAMRTGPDYGYTF.

A note on this clonotype: Just one base apart from a much larger clone, this may be a read error. The chain is built from TRBV18 and TRBJ1-5; 8 bases are shared with TRBD1. Looked up from germline, CDR1 is KGHSH and CDR2 is LQKENI. Unmatched junction bases numbered 10, after V lost 4 bases and J lost 11 bases. This CDR3 comprises 14 residues. CDR3 amino acids: CASSQAGGGQAQHF. As DNA, the CDR3 is TGTGCCAGCTCACAGGCAGGGGGCGGACAGGCCCAGCATTTT.

This clonotype was found a few times. V and J are TRBV10-2 and TRBJ2-5; 8 bases line up with TRBD1. Per the germline V gene, CDR1 is WSHSY and CDR2 is SAAADI. V dropped 7 bases and J dropped 4; count of bases not matched to a gene: 11. CDR3 length: 15 amino acids. This CDR3 is CASTPFWTGRETQYF. The CDR3 DNA sequence: TGCGCCAGCACCCCCTTCTGGACAGGGAGAGAGACCCAGTACTTC.

The sample holds a few counts of this clonotype. A much larger clone is a single base away; this may be a read error. V usage is TRBV27 and J usage is TRBJ2-1; unclear D gene. The CDR3 totals 15 residues. The germline gives CDR1 MNHEY, CDR2 SMNVEV (reference sequence). The CDR3 here is CASNPVAGSYNEQLF. The DNA of the CDR3 is TGTGCCAGCAACCCCGTAGCCGGCTCCTACAATGAGCAGCTCTTC.

This clonotype came up many times. J is TRBJ1-2 and V is TRBV6-5, with 9 nucleotides matching TRBD1. V lost 0 bases, J lost 2 bases, and 7 bases stayed unmatched. The germline gives CDR1 MNHEY, CDR2 SVGAGI. The CDR3 consists of 17 residues. The CDR3 is CASSYSNPGQGNYGYTF. For the CDR3, the DNA is TGTGCCAGCAGTTACTCCAACCCCGGACAGGGGAACTATGGCTACACCTTC.

The V call is TRBV10-3, the J call TRBJ2-7, with 12 positions matching TRBD2. The V gene end was trimmed by 5 bases and the J gene end by 2 bases; junction bases not matched to a gene: 4. Germline V lookup: CDR1 ENHRY, CDR2 SYGVKD. This CDR3 region has 15 residues. The DNA for the CDR3 is TGTGCCATCAGTCTGACTAGCGGGAGAGCCTACGAGCAGTACTTC. This gives the protein CAISLTSGRAYEQYF.

This clonotype was found many times. V is TRBV7-9 and J is TRBJ1-5; D is undetermined. CDR1 SEHNR and CDR2 FQNEAQ come from the germline V gene (reference sequence). This CDR3 has 13 amino acids. V lost 4 bases, J lost 7 bases, and 11 bases lay in between. CDR3 DNA sequence: TGTGCCAGCAGCTCCGGAGGGCGGCAGCCCCAGCATTTT. It encodes CASSSGGRQPQHF.

This chain joins TRBV7-8 and TRBJ2-7; no clear D gene. CDR3 length equals 13 residues. Trimming stripped 5 bases from V and 4 bases from J, with 12 bases between. CDR1 SGHVS and CDR2 FQNEAQ come from the germline V gene. Here the CDR3 reads CASSPGVGYEQYF. Written as DNA, the CDR3 is TGTGCCAGCAGCCCCGGAGTTGGGTACGAGCAGTACTTC.

This clonotype has a count of ten or more. This rearrangement joins TRBV29-1 to TRBJ2-3; possibly TRBD1 or TRBD2 for D (5 bases each). CDR3 length: 15 residues. Germline V gene lookup returns CDR1 SQVTM and CDR2 ANQGSEA. Deletions cut 8 bases from V and 6 bases from J, with 24 bases between. For the CDR3, the DNA is TGCAGCACCCAAGAGGATGGCGGGCCAGGGGATACGCAGTATTTT. It specifies CSTQEDGGPGDTQYF.